The T cell receptor (beta chain) described here comes from a study of T cell responses to AZD1222 COVID-19 vaccine. Study in general: Second doses were pooled across both intervals (about 4 or about 12 weeks).

Concerning this clone itself: What it binds is unknown.

The protocol was immunoSEQ multiplex PCR, while the TCRdb copy is restricted to in-frame clones and leaves out a portion. The sample shows some 92,000 clones, roughly nine tenths of them seen only once. Notes on the study in general: Mostly white British, mostly female donors; authors suggested clonal diversity may be underestimated. Among those given AZD1222, only five to seven were seropositive at baseline. No day 14 peak samples; only post-peak repertoires were characterized.

V lost 2 bases, J lost 7 bases, and 6 bases lay in between. The CDR3 sequence is 12 residues long. The germline V gene has CDR1 SGHAT and CDR2 FQDESV (reference sequence). The chain links TRBV11-1 to TRBJ2-1; D is undetermined. The receptor was derived from an adult in good health. The material was peripheral blood, obtained on day 0 of AZD1222 vaccination. Written as DNA, the CDR3 is TGTGCCAGCAGCTTAAGTGAAAATGAGCAGTTCTTC. Protein: CASSLSENEQFF. The full variable domain, completed using reference TRBV11-1 and TRBJ2-1, is EAEVAQSPRYKITEKSQAVAFWCDPISGHATLYWYRQILGQGPELLVQFQDESVVDDSQLPKDRFSAERLKGVDSTLKIQPAELGDSAMYLCASSLSENEQFFGPGTRLTVL.